This T cell receptor (beta chain) was found in a study of blood T cell repertoires in COVID-19. On the study more broadly: The study drew acute and convalescent COVID-19 samples from the United States, Italy and Spain. PBMCs, B-cell-depleted T cells, or T cells were the source of the cDNA or gDNA that made up the material.

CDR3 length: 14 amino acids. Per germline, CDR1 MDHEN and CDR2 SYDVKM. The V gene lost 7 bases and the J gene lost 6 bases, with 16 bases spanning the gap. Original handling: Quantification of nucleated cells was approximated via reference gene primer amplification. Clones were read by immunoSEQ multiplex PCR, and TCRdb kept only the in-frame ones, dropping some. Clone size and V and J calls were adopted from that table, with D and trimming inferred from the DNA. Of 130,000 to 150,000 clones detected, approximately 87% appear once; the ten largest clones hold 3.5% to 4.5%. The sequencing input was peripheral blood. This receptor was taken from a woman aged 40-49 years with acute or convalescent COVID-19. The chain combines TRBV28 with TRBJ1-5, with TRBD1 as a possible D gene (5 bases). CDR3 sequence (DNA): TGTGCCAGCATATCAGGGACTGGGAGTCAGCCCCAGCATTTT. Amino acids: CASISGTGSQPQHF.